These 21 T cell receptor beta chains came from one sample sequenced in a study of radiotherapy plus CTLA-4 blockade in lung cancer. Here immunoSEQ multiplex PCR was the method, and the copy in TCRdb shows in-frame clones only, minus some. Of roughly 90,000 clones listed, almost 90% were seen once; the top ten hold approximately 4.9%. This sample comprised peripheral blood, obtained from a patient treated with radiotherapy plus ipilimumab. The source of these receptors is a human donor with non-small cell lung cancer that progressed on radiotherapy plus ipilimumab.

This chain's CDR3 is CASSLDRFAGNTIYF. CDR3 nucleotide sequence: TGTGCCAGCAGCTTGGACAGGTTCGCTGGAAACACCATATATTTT. The chain uses TRBV7-9 and TRBJ1-3; 7 nucleotides line up with TRBD1. This CDR3 region has 15 residues. Trimming removed 3 bases from V and 2 bases from J; junction bases left unmatched: 4. In germline, CDR1 is SEHNR, CDR2 FQNEAQ (reference sequence).

This clone showed up just once. This chain connects TRBV5-5 to TRBJ2-7, with 8 bases matching TRBD2. The junction had 10 bases not matched to a gene; V was cut back by 4 bases and J by 4 bases. CDR3 length: 15 amino acids. Germline V gene lookup returns CDR1 SGHKS and CDR2 YYEKEE (reference sequence). As DNA, the CDR3 is TGTGCCAGCAGCCATCTAGCGGGTGCGTTATACGAGCAGTACTTC. This gives the protein CASSHLAGALYEQYF.

This rearrangement joins TRBV29-1 to TRBJ2-4; 7 bases are shared with TRBD1. V lost 2 bases to trimming and J lost 7 bases; unmatched junction nucleotides: 5. Per the germline V gene, CDR1 is SQVTM and CDR2 is ANQGSEA. The CDR3 has 13 amino acids. The CDR3 region has the DNA TGCAGCGTTGAAAAGGGGGCTTGTAACATTCAGTACTTC. Translated, it gives CSVEKGACNIQYF.

This clone was seen once. V usage is TRBV6-5 and J usage is TRBJ1-1; D is perhaps TRBD1 (6 bases). CDR1 and CDR2 from the germline V gene are MNHEY and SVGAGI. CDR3 length equals 13 residues. V lost 6 bases to trimming and J lost 7 bases, with 15 bases between them. The CDR3 sequence: CASRKQGRFEAFF. In DNA, the CDR3 is TGTGCCAGCAGAAAACAGGGTAGGTTTGAAGCTTTCTTT.

This clone was picked up a small number of times. This chain joins TRBV18 and TRBJ1-3; TRBD1 agrees at 7 bases. The germline V gene has CDR1 KGHSH and CDR2 LQKENI. With V trimmed by 4 bases and J by 0 bases, 9 bases remained unmatched. There are 17 residues in the CDR3. The CDR3 reads CASSLSRGQLSGNTIYF. The CDR3 DNA follows: TGTGCCAGCTCACTCAGCCGGGGACAGCTCTCTGGAAACACCATATATTTT.

This chain links TRBV9 with TRBJ1-2, with unresolved D. The CDR3 extends over 15 amino acids. Germline loops: CDR1 SGDLS, CDR2 YYNGEE. V dropped 1 base and J dropped 0 bases, with 10 bases sitting between them. DNA of the CDR3: TGTGCCAGCAGCGTATATACAGATCCTAACTATGGCTACACCTTC. Its protein product is CASSVYTDPNYGYTF.

The chain has TRBV7-2 and TRBJ2-7, with D possibly called TRBD1 or TRBD2 (5 bases each). There are 13 residues in the CDR3. V was trimmed by 0 bases and J by 5 bases, leaving 8 bases between them. Per the germline V gene, CDR1 is SGHTA and CDR2 is FQGNSA. CDR3 protein: CASSLARGDEQYF. The CDR3 DNA reads as TGTGCCAGCAGCTTAGCGAGAGGGGACGAGCAGTACTTC. Variable domain in full (rest from reference TRBV7-2 and TRBJ2-7): GAGVSQSPSNKVTEKGKDVELRCDPISGHTALYWYRQSLGQGLEFLIYFQGNSAPDKSGLPSDRFSAERTGGSVSTLTIQRTQQEDSAVYLCASSLARGDEQYFGPGTRLTVT.

The chain joins TRBV19 to TRBJ2-6, with unresolved D. With 2 bases removed from V and 3 bases from J, the gap between germline ends came to 2 bases. The CDR3 is 13 amino acids. Germline lookup yields CDR1 LNHDA and CDR2 SQIVND (reference sequence). CDR3 sequence: CASSIFGANVLTF. The CDR3 bases are TGTGCCAGTAGTATATTTGGGGCCAACGTCCTGACTTTC.

This chain joins TRBV5-8 and TRBJ2-5; D may be TRBD1 or TRBD2 (5 bases each). Germline values: CDR1 SGHTS, CDR2 YDEGEE. Trimming took off 3 bases at V and 3 bases at J, with 21 bases between the two ends. The CDR3 totals 17 residues. The CDR3 is CASSSGSGSGRKETQYF. CDR3 DNA sequence: TGTGCCAGCAGCTCGGGGTCCGGTTCGGGACGAAAAGAGACCCAGTACTTC.

J is TRBJ2-1 and V is TRBV5-1, with 16 nucleotides matching TRBD2. CDR3 length equals 18 residues. CDR1 is SGHRS, CDR2 YFSETQ, per germline. V lost 0 bases to trimming and J lost 4 bases; unmatched junction nucleotides: 4. The CDR3, as DNA: TGCGCCAGCAGCTTGGAGGGACTAGCGGGAGGGGGTTACAATGAGCAGTTCTTC. Its translation: CASSLEGLAGGGYNEQFF.

The gene calls are TRBV7-9 and TRBJ2-1; D is perhaps TRBD2 (6 bases). Germline CDR1 and CDR2: SEHNR and FQNEAQ (reference sequence). Trimming pared 5 bases from V and 0 bases from J, leaving 11 bases between. This CDR3 is built from 15 residues. This CDR3 is CASSAAGSSYNEQFF. CDR3 nucleotides: TGTGCCAGCAGCGCAGCGGGTAGCTCCTACAATGAGCAGTTCTTC. Using reference TRBV7-9 and TRBJ2-1 for the parts outside the CDR3, the full variable domain is DTGVSQNPRHKITKRGQNVTFRCDPISEHNRLYWYRQTLGQGPEFLTYFQNEAQLEKSRLLSDRFSAERPKGSFSTLEIQRTEQGDSAMYLCASSAAGSSYNEQFFGPGTRLTVL.

The chain is built from TRBV7-9 and TRBJ1-4; D not resolved. V was trimmed by 5 bases and J by 5 bases, leaving 12 bases between them. This CDR3 contains 14 residues. Germline V gene lookup returns CDR1 SEHNR and CDR2 FQNEAQ (reference sequence). The CDR3 region is CASSRERANEKLFF. CDR3 sequence (DNA): TGTGCCAGCAGCCGTGAAAGGGCAAATGAAAAACTGTTTTTT. Based on the CDR3 plus reference TRBV7-9 and TRBJ1-4, the full variable domain is DTGVSQNPRHKITKRGQNVTFRCDPISEHNRLYWYRQTLGQGPEFLTYFQNEAQLEKSRLLSDRFSAERPKGSFSTLEIQRTEQGDSAMYLCASSRERANEKLFFGSGTQLSVL.

This clone was counted between two and nine times. V is TRBV10-3 and J is TRBJ2-3; TRBD1 agrees at 7 bases. There are 18 residues in the CDR3. J gave up 0 bases and V 4 bases, and 13 bases lay outside the gene matches. From germline, CDR1 is ENHRY and CDR2 SYGVKD. In DNA form, the CDR3 reads TGTGCCATCAGTGGAACAGGGGTCGGGGAGACCAGCACAGATACGCAGTATTTT. Its translation is CAISGTGVGETSTDTQYF.

This chain connects TRBV5-4 to TRBJ2-5; D might be TRBD1 or TRBD2, each matching 6 bases. The V end was cut by 1 base, the J end by 4 bases, with 14 bases between. The germline CDR1 and CDR2 sequences are SGHNT and YYREEE (reference sequence). The CDR3 runs 15 residues. This CDR3 reads CASSLLERGVETQYF. CDR3 sequence (DNA): TGTGCCAGCAGCTTGTTAGAGAGGGGGGTAGAGACCCAGTACTTC.

The chain couples TRBV7-9 to TRBJ2-1; 14 bases agree with TRBD2. J gave up 12 bases and V 5 bases, and 9 bases lay outside the gene matches. The germline CDR1 and CDR2 sequences are SEHNR and FQNEAQ (reference sequence). This CDR3 is built from 15 residues. The CDR3, as DNA: TGTGCCAGCAGCCTGCCGGGACTAGCGGGAGCGGTGCAGTTCTTC. This gives the protein CASSLPGLAGAVQFF.

This chain uses TRBV5-1 with TRBJ2-7, with D possibly matching TRBD1 (5 bases). V lost 0 bases to trimming and J lost 3 bases, with 10 bases between them. The CDR3 is 14 amino acids. Germline values: CDR1 SGHRS, CDR2 YFSETQ. CDR3 in amino acids: CASSLGLQDYEQYF. The CDR3 nucleotides read TGCGCCAGCAGCTTGGGATTACAGGACTACGAGCAGTACTTC.

The chain is built from TRBV15 and TRBJ2-1; TRBD2 is a possible D gene (6 bases). The ends were cut back, 0 bases at V and 7 bases at J, with 28 bases in the middle. The length of the CDR3 is 20 residues. Germline CDR1 reads LNHNV; CDR2 reads YYDKDF (reference sequence). Here the CDR3 reads CATSRDSNRMFPLGGNEQFF. DNA for the CDR3: TGTGCCACCAGCAGAGATTCGAACAGAATGTTTCCGCTTGGGGGGAATGAGCAGTTCTTC.

This chain joins TRBV18 and TRBJ1-1; D might be TRBD1 (5 bases). Germline V gene sequence: CDR1 KGHSH, CDR2 LQKENI. V was pared by 6 bases and J by 12 bases, with 17 bases between. This CDR3 is built from 12 residues. In DNA, the CDR3 is TGTGCCAGCTCGCCTGATCAGGGTTTGTCTTTCTTT. This encodes CASSPDQGLSFF.

The J gene is TRBJ1-2, the V gene TRBV4-1; D is possibly TRBD1 (6 bases). Trimming pared 3 bases from V and 5 bases from J, leaving 16 bases between. In germline, CDR1 is MGHRA, CDR2 YSYEKL. CDR3 length: 15 residues. The DNA for the CDR3 is TGCGCCAGCAGCCACCCCGGGGACAAATGGTATGGCTACACCTTC. Protein: CASSHPGDKWYGYTF.

The chain combines TRBV5-6 with TRBJ1-5, with TRBD1 matching 7 bases. The CDR3 is 15 residues long. J gave up 5 bases and V 1 base, and 6 bases lay outside the gene matches. CDR1 is SGHDT and CDR2 is YYEEEE in the germline V gene. This CDR3 reads CASSLRQGRDQPQHF. CDR3 coding DNA: TGTGCCAGCAGCTTGCGACAGGGAAGAGATCAGCCCCAGCATTTT.

The J gene is TRBJ2-7, the V gene TRBV2, with TRBD1 matching 9 bases. The CDR3 totals 11 residues. Germline V gene lookup returns CDR1 SNHLY and CDR2 FYNNEI. V lost 10 bases to trimming and J lost 11 bases; unmatched junction nucleotides: 9. In DNA form, the CDR3 reads TGTGCCACAGGACAGGGGAGCAGTAAGTACTTC. Residues: CATGQGSSKYF.